This is a list of T cell receptor beta chains from one sample in a study of blood T cell repertoires in COVID-19. This table comes from immunoSEQ multiplex PCR, and its TCRdb copy is limited to in-frame clones, with some not included. Among 200,000 to 250,000 clones listed, around nine tenths were seen once. The sample consisted of peripheral blood. The receptors come from a woman aged 70-85 years with active or convalescent COVID-19. Each CDR3 is given with its conserved first and last residue. The order of the fields is D gene, clone size, J gene, V gene, CDR3 protein, CDR3 DNA. The D gene is left open where the match is weak. A clone size is listed for some rows: how often the clone was seen (once, few, many), or a class if it is expanded.

d_call: -; clone_size: -; j_call: TRBJ1-5; v_call: TRBV7-2; cdr3_aa: CASSLRGSHSNQPQHF; cdr3_nt: TGTGCCAGCAGCTTAAGGGGCAGTCATAGCAATCAGCCCCAGCATTTT
d_call: -; clone_size: -; j_call: TRBJ1-2; v_call: TRBV12-5; cdr3_aa: CASGLGLEISF; cdr3_nt: TGTGCTAGTGGTTTGGGGTTGGAGATTAGCTTC
d_call: -; clone_size: -; j_call: TRBJ1-6; v_call: TRBV7-8; cdr3_aa: CASSLEEGSSPLHF; cdr3_nt: TGTGCCAGCAGCTTAGAAGAGGGTTCCTCACCCCTCCACTTT
d_call: -; clone_size: -; j_call: TRBJ2-1; v_call: TRBV24-1; cdr3_aa: CATSDRGQFGNEQFF; cdr3_nt: TGTGCCACCAGTGACCGTGGACAGTTTGGAAATGAGCAGTTCTTC
d_call: -; clone_size: -; j_call: TRBJ1-1; v_call: TRBV6-2/TRBV6-3; cdr3_aa: CASSYRRDTEAFF; cdr3_nt: TGTGCCAGCAGTTACCGGAGGGACACTGAAGCTTTCTTT
d_call: -; clone_size: -; j_call: TRBJ1-1; v_call: TRBV11-2; cdr3_aa: CASSPGANTEAFF; cdr3_nt: TGTGCCAGCAGCCCAGGGGCGAACACTGAAGCTTTCTTT
d_call: -; clone_size: -; j_call: TRBJ2-2; v_call: TRBV7-6; cdr3_aa: CASSLQGSFTGELFF; cdr3_nt: TGTGCCAGCAGCTTGCAGGGGTCGTTCACCGGGGAGCTGTTTTTT
d_call: -; clone_size: -; j_call: TRBJ1-1; v_call: TRBV7-2; cdr3_aa: CASSQGSVGTEAFF; cdr3_nt: TGTGCCAGCAGCCAGGGGTCAGTCGGGACTGAAGCTTTCTTT
d_call: -; clone_size: -; j_call: TRBJ2-4; v_call: TRBV5-1; cdr3_aa: CASSLTVAKNIQYF; cdr3_nt: TGCGCCAGCAGCTTGACGGTAGCCAAAAACATTCAGTACTTC
d_call: TRBD1; clone_size: -; j_call: TRBJ2-2; v_call: TRBV6-1; cdr3_aa: CASSETGGSGELFF; cdr3_nt: TGTGCCAGCAGTGAAACAGGGGGGTCCGGGGAGCTGTTTTTT
d_call: -; clone_size: -; j_call: TRBJ2-7; v_call: TRBV4-1; cdr3_aa: CASSPHPGEQYF; cdr3_nt: TGCGCCAGCAGTCCTCACCCGGGAGAGCAGTACTTC
d_call: -; clone_size: -; j_call: TRBJ2-1; v_call: TRBV27; cdr3_aa: CASSSARVGAQFF; cdr3_nt: TGTGCCAGCAGTTCGGCGAGGGTGGGGGCACAGTTCTTC
d_call: -; clone_size: -; j_call: TRBJ2-7; v_call: TRBV2; cdr3_aa: CASSLQVSVSYEQYF; cdr3_nt: TGTGCCAGCAGCTTACAGGTCTCCGTATCCTACGAGCAGTACTTC
d_call: TRBD1; clone_size: few; j_call: TRBJ1-2; v_call: TRBV12-3/TRBV12-4; cdr3_aa: CASSSGQRVGYTF; cdr3_nt: TGTGCCAGCAGTTCGGGACAGAGAGTTGGCTACACCTTC
d_call: -; clone_size: -; j_call: TRBJ1-6; v_call: TRBV4-3; cdr3_aa: CASSQMGAGPTPGSPLHF; cdr3_nt: TGCGCCAGCAGCCAGATGGGGGCGGGTCCGACTCCCGGGTCACCCCTCCACTTT
d_call: -; clone_size: -; j_call: TRBJ1-5; v_call: TRBV5-6; cdr3_aa: CASSLAGSAGRPQHF; cdr3_nt: TGTGCCAGCAGCTTGGCAGGGTCGGCGGGAAGGCCCCAGCATTTT
d_call: -; clone_size: -; j_call: TRBJ2-5; v_call: TRBV5-6; cdr3_aa: CASSLVEGLETQYF; cdr3_nt: TGTGCCAGCAGCTTGGTGGAGGGGCTCGAGACCCAGTACTTC
d_call: TRBD1; clone_size: few; j_call: TRBJ1-6; v_call: TRBV5-5; cdr3_aa: CASSLITGGDSPLHF; cdr3_nt: TGTGCCAGCAGCCTGATTACAGGGGGAGATTCACCCCTCCACTTT
d_call: TRBD1; clone_size: -; j_call: TRBJ1-5; v_call: TRBV27; cdr3_aa: CASNTLQGGTGDNQPQHF; cdr3_nt: TGTGCCAGCAACACCCTCCAGGGGGGGACAGGGGACAATCAGCCCCAGCATTTT
d_call: -; clone_size: -; j_call: TRBJ1-2; v_call: TRBV7-9; cdr3_aa: CASSSQGAEGVGYTF; cdr3_nt: TGTGCCAGCAGCTCGCAAGGGGCAGAAGGAGTTGGCTACACCTTC
d_call: -; clone_size: once; j_call: TRBJ1-1; v_call: TRBV5-1; cdr3_aa: CASSLARSNTEAFF; cdr3_nt: TGCGCCAGCAGCTTGGCCAGGTCGAACACTGAAGCTTTCTTT
d_call: -; clone_size: -; j_call: TRBJ1-2; v_call: TRBV19; cdr3_aa: CASTLGGASGYTF; cdr3_nt: TGTGCCAGTACCTTAGGTGGGGCTTCTGGCTACACCTTC
d_call: -; clone_size: -; j_call: TRBJ1-2; v_call: TRBV19; cdr3_aa: CASSTVQGQNYGYTF; cdr3_nt: TGTGCCAGTAGTACGGTACAGGGTCAAAACTATGGCTACACCTTC
d_call: -; clone_size: once; j_call: TRBJ2-7; v_call: TRBV5-1; cdr3_aa: CASSSDKPPYEQYF; cdr3_nt: TGCGCCAGCAGCTCGGACAAACCGCCCTACGAGCAGTACTTC
d_call: TRBD1; clone_size: -; j_call: TRBJ1-5; v_call: TRBV2; cdr3_aa: CASIDRGLGNQPQHF; cdr3_nt: TGTGCCAGCATCGACAGGGGGCTTGGCAATCAGCCCCAGCATTTT
d_call: TRBD2; clone_size: -; j_call: TRBJ2-2; v_call: TRBV15; cdr3_aa: CATGDYGLAGVSGELFF; cdr3_nt: TGTGCCACTGGAGACTATGGACTAGCGGGGGTTTCCGGGGAGCTGTTTTTT
d_call: -; clone_size: -; j_call: TRBJ1-1; v_call: TRBV28; cdr3_aa: CASSLIRAPAEAFF; cdr3_nt: TGTGCCAGCAGTCTAATCAGGGCCCCAGCTGAAGCTTTCTTT
d_call: -; clone_size: -; j_call: TRBJ2-7; v_call: TRBV6-2/TRBV6-3; cdr3_aa: CASRPDRNEQYF; cdr3_nt: TGTGCCAGCAGGCCTGACAGGAACGAGCAGTACTTC
d_call: -; clone_size: -; j_call: TRBJ2-5; v_call: TRBV5-1; cdr3_aa: CASSLGSGKETQYF; cdr3_nt: TGCGCCAGCAGCTTGGGTAGCGGAAAAGAGACCCAGTACTTC